Below are 23 T cell receptor beta chains sequenced from a single sample in a study of shared clonotypes between healthy human individuals. Here immunoSEQ multiplex PCR was the method, and the copy in TCRdb shows in-frame clones only, minus some. This sample carries 2,500,000 or so clones, approximately 92% of them seen once, and the ten largest clones take under 0.15%. The sequenced material came from naive CD4+ T cells sorted from blood. Stated subset: CD45RA+ positively selected. The origin of the receptors is a man between 18 and 35 years old in good health.

The genes are TRBV11-1 and TRBJ1-1; D gene uncertain. Germline V CDR1 and CDR2: SGHAT, FQDESV (reference sequence). V dropped 4 bases and J dropped 1 base, with 13 bases sitting between them. The CDR3 is 15 amino acids. The CDR3 is CASSSPTIRNTEAFF. For the CDR3, the DNA is TGTGCCAGCAGCTCCCCCACGATCCGGAACACTGAAGCTTTCTTT. Drawing the rest from reference TRBV11-1 and TRBJ1-1, the complete variable domain is EAEVAQSPRYKITEKSQAVAFWCDPISGHATLYWYRQILGQGPELLVQFQDESVVDDSQLPKDRFSAERLKGVDSTLKIQPAELGDSAMYLCASSSPTIRNTEAFFGQGTRLTVV.

In regard to this clone: The sample carries other DNA sequences with the same CDR3. The V call is TRBV9, the J call TRBJ2-5; 8 nucleotides match TRBD2. The germline CDR1 and CDR2 sequences are SGDLS and YYNGEE. This CDR3 is built from 15 residues. With V trimmed by 0 bases and J by 4 bases, 5 bases remained unmatched. The CDR3 sequence: CASSVGGLDGETQYF. The DNA for the CDR3 is TGTGCCAGCAGCGTAGGGGGACTAGATGGAGAGACCCAGTACTTC. Complete variable domain (other parts from reference TRBV9 and TRBJ2-5): DSGVTQTPKHLITATGQRVTLRCSPRSGDLSVYWYQQSLDQGLQFLIQYYNGEERAKGNILERFSAQQFPDLHSELNLSSLELGDSALYFCASSVGGLDGETQYFGPGTRLLVL.

The rearrangement uses TRBV19 and TRBJ2-1, with TRBD1 matching 12 bases. The V gene's germline CDR1 is LNHDA and CDR2 SQIVND (reference sequence). This CDR3 comprises 17 residues. The ends lost 6 bases at V and 0 bases at J; junction bases unmatched: 6. In DNA form, the CDR3 reads TGTGCCAGTAGCCCGGGACAGGGGGCATTCTCCTACAATGAGCAGTTCTTC. It specifies CASSPGQGAFSYNEQFF.

The V gene is TRBV11-1, the J gene TRBJ1-3; D not resolved. Germline CDR1 is SGHAT and CDR2 is FQDESV (reference sequence). The length of the CDR3 is 13 residues. V was cut by 5 bases and J by 4 bases, with 9 bases left in between. For the CDR3, the DNA is TGTGCCAGCAGCCCCCCCGGCGGAAACACCATATATTTT. This encodes CASSPPGGNTIYF.

The gene calls are TRBV28 and TRBJ1-6; D possibly corresponds to TRBD1 (6 bases). CDR3 length: 14 amino acids. Trimming removed 3 bases at V and 10 bases at J, with 13 bases between. Per germline, CDR1 MDHEN and CDR2 SYDVKM. CDR3 residues: CASSFETGASPLHF. DNA for the CDR3: TGTGCCAGCAGTTTCGAGACGGGGGCCTCACCCCTCCACTTT.

This chain uses TRBV7-2 with TRBJ2-1; 15 bases align to TRBD2. This CDR3 contains 16 residues. CDR1 and CDR2 from the germline V gene are SGHTA and FQGNSA. V was clipped by 1 base and J by 8 bases; unmatched bases: 3. The CDR3: CASSLGGTSGRYEQFF. The CDR3 coding sequence is TGTGCCAGCAGCTTAGGGGGGACTAGCGGGAGGTATGAGCAGTTCTTC.

This chain uses TRBV7-2 with TRBJ1-2; D uncertain. The germline V and J ends were trimmed by 1 base and 8 bases, with 17 bases remaining between them. The CDR3 is 15 amino acids. CDR1 and CDR2 from the germline V gene are SGHTA and FQGNSA. This chain's CDR3 is CASSLVGGVEWGYTF. The CDR3 coding sequence is TGTGCCAGCAGCTTAGTCGGAGGAGTTGAGTGGGGCTACACCTTC.

The chain is built from TRBV9 and TRBJ2-7, with 8 bases matching TRBD1. CDR3 size: 15 residues. Germline CDR1 and CDR2: SGDLS and YYNGEE. The V and J ends lost 3 bases and 3 bases, in that order; junction bases with no gene match: 8. The CDR3 DNA follows: TGTGCCAGCAGCGCTCATGGACAGGGAGACTACGAGCAGTACTTC. The encoded protein is CASSAHGQGDYEQYF.

This chain links TRBV11-1 with TRBJ2-2, with D perhaps matching TRBD2 (5 bases). With 5 bases removed from V and 1 base from J, the gap between germline ends came to 8 bases. The germline CDR1 and CDR2 sequences are SGHAT and FQDESV (reference sequence). This CDR3 is 14 amino acids long. The CDR3 loop reads CASSVGRNTGELFF. The CDR3 DNA sequence: TGTGCCAGCAGCGTAGGGAGGAACACCGGGGAGCTGTTTTTT.

The V and J genes are TRBV6-1 and TRBJ1-2; perhaps TRBD1 as D (6 bases). The CDR3 totals 14 residues. Trimming cost V 0 bases and J 7 bases, with 12 bases left between them. Germline V gene sequence: CDR1 MNHNS, CDR2 SASEGT. The CDR3 DNA sequence: TGTGCCAGCAGTGAAGCGTTTGGCAGGGGTGGCTACACCTTC. This translates into CASSEAFGRGGYTF.

This clone was detected only a few times. The chain is built from TRBV6-5 and TRBJ1-6, with unresolved D. The germline gives CDR1 MNHEY, CDR2 SVGAGI. The CDR3 runs to 16 residues. Deletions cut 0 bases from V and 7 bases from J, with 13 bases between. The CDR3 sequence: CASSYSTGKANSPLHF. The CDR3 nucleotides are TGTGCCAGCAGTTACTCGACGGGGAAGGCGAATTCACCCCTCCACTTT.

CDR3 in amino acids: CASSLAFRQGRKNSPLHF. The CDR3, as DNA: TGTGCCAGCAGCTTGGCCTTTAGACAGGGCCGCAAAAATTCACCCCTCCACTTT. This chain links TRBV5-6 with TRBJ1-6, with TRBD1 matching 7 bases. The junction had 13 bases not matched to a gene; V was cut back by 0 bases and J by 7 bases. The CDR3 runs 18 residues. CDR1 SGHDT and CDR2 YYEEEE come from the germline V gene.

The chain is built from TRBV9 and TRBJ1-1; D unresolved. V lost 0 bases to trimming and J lost 5 bases, with 8 bases between them. Germline CDR1 SGDLS, CDR2 YYNGEE. This CDR3 is built from 13 residues. CDR3 residues: CASSVELETEAFF. The CDR3 bases are TGTGCCAGCAGCGTAGAGCTAGAAACTGAAGCTTTCTTT.

This chain links TRBV19 with TRBJ2-4, with D possibly TRBD1 on 5 matching bases. There are 14 residues in the CDR3. Germline V gives CDR1 LNHDA, CDR2 SQIVND (reference sequence). Trimming took off 5 bases at V and 5 bases at J, with 13 bases between the two ends. CDR3 in amino acids: CASSRAGPENIQYF. CDR3 in DNA: TGTGCCAGTAGTCGGGCAGGGCCGGAAAACATTCAGTACTTC. The full variable domain, in which reference TRBV19 and TRBJ2-4 provide the parts outside the CDR3, is DGGITQSPKYLFRKEGQNVTLSCEQNLNHDAMYWYRQDPGQGLRLIYYSQIVNDFQKGDIAEGYSVSREKKESFPLTVTSAQKNPTAFYLCASSRAGPENIQYFGAGTRLSVL.

This chain connects TRBV7-2 to TRBJ2-2, with a tentative D call TRBD1 (5 bases). The V gene lost 1 base and the J gene lost 4 bases, with 13 bases spanning the gap. CDR3 size: 16 residues. The V gene's germline CDR1 is SGHTA and CDR2 FQGNSA. The DNA of the CDR3 is TGTGCCAGCAGCTTAGTATCAGGGATCGGCACCGGGGAGCTGTTTTTT. It yields the protein CASSLVSGIGTGELFF.

The chain recombines TRBV28 with TRBJ1-4, with TRBD1 matching over 7 bases. CDR1 and CDR2 (germline): MDHEN, SYDVKM. The V segment lost 5 bases and the J segment 6 bases; nucleotides outside the gene matches: 3. This CDR3 is built from 13 residues. The CDR3 reads CASSPTGYEKLFF. The CDR3 DNA sequence: TGTGCCAGCAGTCCGACAGGGTATGAAAAACTGTTTTTT.

Turning to this clone: Other DNA sequences in the sample encode the same CDR3. The chain combines TRBV7-9 with TRBJ1-5, with 7 bases lining up with TRBD1. The CDR3 length is 14 residues. V lost 5 bases to trimming and J lost 2 bases; unmatched junction nucleotides: 3. CDR1 is SEHNR and CDR2 is FQNEAQ in the germline V gene (reference sequence). The CDR3 nucleotides read TGTGCCAGCAGCCCCGGGACAGGCAATCAGCCCCAGCATTTT. Its translation: CASSPGTGNQPQHF.

Details on this clone: Distinct nucleotide sequences in the sample also encode this CDR3. The rearrangement uses TRBV6-1 and TRBJ1-1; 8 bases align to TRBD1. CDR1 MNHNS and CDR2 SASEGT come from the germline V gene. The V segment lost 2 bases and the J segment 3 bases; nucleotides outside the gene matches: 5. The CDR3 contains 15 residues. The CDR3 sequence: CASSEPNRGDTEAFF. Here the CDR3 DNA reads TGTGCCAGCAGTGAACCCAACAGGGGGGACACTGAAGCTTTCTTT.

This clone was seen at least ten times. CDR3 protein: CASAQGWAENTIYF. As DNA, the CDR3 is TGTGCCAGCGCTCAGGGGTGGGCGGAAAACACCATATATTTT. The chain is built from TRBV9 and TRBJ1-3, with D possibly matching TRBD1 (6 bases). V was clipped by 7 bases and J by 6 bases, with 17 bases between them. Germline assignment: CDR1 SGDLS and CDR2 YYNGEE. The CDR3 loop spans 14 amino acids.

This clone was seen once. The genes are TRBV11-2 and TRBJ2-6; D uncertain. With 3 bases removed from V and 0 bases from J, the gap between germline ends came to 3 bases. Germline values: CDR1 SGHAT, CDR2 FQNNGV. The CDR3 is 14 residues long. The CDR3 nucleotides are TGTGCCAGCAGCTTTGGCTCTGGGGCCAACGTCCTGACTTTC. Translation: CASSFGSGANVLTF.

This clone was observed a few times. The chain has TRBV7-9 and TRBJ1-6; 9 positions match TRBD1. CDR1 and CDR2 from the germline V gene are SEHNR and FQNEAQ (reference sequence). This CDR3 contains 16 residues. Losses at the gene ends were 5 bases for V and 6 bases for J; bases not matched to a gene: 8. The CDR3 reads CASSSTGTGRNSPLHF. DNA of the CDR3: TGTGCCAGCAGCAGTACCGGGACAGGGCGTAATTCACCCCTCCACTTT.

This chain joins TRBV5-1 and TRBJ2-5; the match to TRBD1 covers 9 bases. Germline loops: CDR1 SGHRS, CDR2 YFSETQ. The CDR3 consists of 14 residues. V gave up 4 bases and J gave up 5 bases; unmatched junction bases: 6. The CDR3 sequence: CASSVTGGHETQYF. Here the CDR3 DNA reads TGCGCCAGCAGCGTTACAGGGGGCCATGAGACCCAGTACTTC.

The chain uses TRBV10-3 and TRBJ2-2, with 7 nucleotides matching TRBD1. The V and J ends lost 8 bases and 8 bases, in that order; junction bases with no gene match: 8. Germline lookup yields CDR1 ENHRY and CDR2 SYGVKD. The CDR3 totals 13 residues. The CDR3 loop reads CAIAGTARGELFF. CDR3 DNA sequence: TGTGCCATCGCCGGGACAGCCAGAGGGGAGCTGTTTTTT.